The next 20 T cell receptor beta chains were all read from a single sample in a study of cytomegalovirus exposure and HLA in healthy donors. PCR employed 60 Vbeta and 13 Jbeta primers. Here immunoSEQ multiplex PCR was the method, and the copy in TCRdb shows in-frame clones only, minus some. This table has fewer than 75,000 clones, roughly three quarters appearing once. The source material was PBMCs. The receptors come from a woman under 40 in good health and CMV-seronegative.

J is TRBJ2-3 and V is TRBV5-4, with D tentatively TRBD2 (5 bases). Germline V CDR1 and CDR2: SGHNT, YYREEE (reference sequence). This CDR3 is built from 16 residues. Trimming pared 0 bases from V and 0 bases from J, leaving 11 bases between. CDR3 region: CASSLASQRSTDTQYF. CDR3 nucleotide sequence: TGTGCCAGCAGCTTGGCCTCCCAGCGGAGCACAGATACGCAGTATTTT. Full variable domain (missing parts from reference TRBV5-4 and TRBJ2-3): ETGVTQSPTHLIKTRGQQVTLRCSSQSGHNTVSWYQQALGQGPQFIFQYYREEENGRGNFPPRFSGLQFPNYSSELNVNALELDDSALYLCASSLASQRSTDTQYFGPGTRLTVL.

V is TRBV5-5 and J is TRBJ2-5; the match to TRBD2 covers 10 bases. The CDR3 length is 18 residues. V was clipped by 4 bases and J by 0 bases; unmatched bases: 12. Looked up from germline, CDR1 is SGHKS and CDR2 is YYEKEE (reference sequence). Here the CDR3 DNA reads TGTGCCAGCAGCCGGACTAGCGGAAACAGATGGGACCAAGAGACCCAGTACTTC. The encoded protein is CASSRTSGNRWDQETQYF.

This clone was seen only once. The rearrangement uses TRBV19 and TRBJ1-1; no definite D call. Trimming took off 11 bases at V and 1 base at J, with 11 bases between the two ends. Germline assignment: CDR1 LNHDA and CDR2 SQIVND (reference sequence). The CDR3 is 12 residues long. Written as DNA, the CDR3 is TGTGCCTCTTCGAGGGCGAACACTGAAGCTTTCTTT. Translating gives CASSRANTEAFF.

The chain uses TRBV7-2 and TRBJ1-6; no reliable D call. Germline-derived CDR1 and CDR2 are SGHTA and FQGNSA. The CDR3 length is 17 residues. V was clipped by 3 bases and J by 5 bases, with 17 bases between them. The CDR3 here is CASSFGLRPGHNSPLHF. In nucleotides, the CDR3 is TGTGCCAGCAGCTTCGGACTCCGGCCAGGCCATAATTCACCCCTCCACTTT.

CDR3 loop: CASSAYRYQPQHF. In nucleotides, the CDR3 is TGTGCCAGCAGTGCTTACAGGTATCAGCCCCAGCATTTT. V is TRBV6-4 and J is TRBJ1-5, with D possibly matching TRBD1 (5 bases). The CDR3 extends over 13 amino acids. Trimming removed 4 bases at V and 5 bases at J, with 9 bases between. CDR1 MRHNA and CDR2 SNTAGT come from the germline V gene.

The CDR3 protein is CASSLTEGASTGELFF. DNA of the CDR3: TGTGCCAGCAGCCTAACGGAGGGGGCGAGTACCGGGGAGCTGTTTTTT. The chain joins TRBV7-9 to TRBJ2-2; tentatively, D is TRBD1 (7 bases). V dropped 5 bases and J dropped 5 bases, with 18 bases sitting between them. The CDR3 is made up of 16 amino acids. Per the germline V gene, CDR1 is SEHNR and CDR2 is FQNEAQ (reference sequence). Drawing the rest from reference TRBV7-9 and TRBJ2-2, the complete variable domain is DTGVSQNPRHKITKRGQNVTFRCDPISEHNRLYWYRQTLGQGPEFLTYFQNEAQLEKSRLLSDRFSAERPKGSFSTLEIQRTEQGDSAMYLCASSLTEGASTGELFFGEGSRLTVL.

The CDR3 nucleotides are TGTGCCAGCAGAGCTGATAATTCACCCCTCCACTTT. Its protein is CASRADNSPLHF. This chain uses TRBV2 with TRBJ1-6; D is ambiguous. The CDR3 loop spans 12 amino acids. Trimming took 6 bases from V and 5 from J, leaving 5 bases between them. Germline CDR1 reads SNHLY; CDR2 reads FYNNEI.

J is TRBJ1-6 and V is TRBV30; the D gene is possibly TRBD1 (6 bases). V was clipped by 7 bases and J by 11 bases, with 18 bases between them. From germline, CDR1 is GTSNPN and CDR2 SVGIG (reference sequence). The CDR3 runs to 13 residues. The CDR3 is CASRRGGEAPLHF. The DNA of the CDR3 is TGTGCCTCTCGGAGAGGGGGTGAGGCACCCCTCCACTTT.

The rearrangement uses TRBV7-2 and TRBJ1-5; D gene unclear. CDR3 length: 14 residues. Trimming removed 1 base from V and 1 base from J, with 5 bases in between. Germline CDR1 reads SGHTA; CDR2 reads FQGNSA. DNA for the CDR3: TGTGCCAGCAGCTTAGACCAGAGCAATCAGCCCCAGCATTTT. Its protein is CASSLDQSNQPQHF.

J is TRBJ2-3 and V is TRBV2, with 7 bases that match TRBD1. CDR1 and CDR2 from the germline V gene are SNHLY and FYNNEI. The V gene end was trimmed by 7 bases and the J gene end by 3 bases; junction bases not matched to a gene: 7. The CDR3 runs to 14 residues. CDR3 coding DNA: TGTGCCAGCACCAGACAGGGACAAACAGATACGCAGTATTTT. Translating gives CASTRQGQTDTQYF.

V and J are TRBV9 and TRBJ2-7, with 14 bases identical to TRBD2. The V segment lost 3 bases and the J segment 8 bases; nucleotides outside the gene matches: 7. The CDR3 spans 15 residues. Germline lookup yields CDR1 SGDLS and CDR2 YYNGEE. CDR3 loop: CASSEGLAGGNKQYF. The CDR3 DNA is TGTGCCAGCAGCGAAGGACTAGCGGGGGGAAATAAGCAGTACTTC.

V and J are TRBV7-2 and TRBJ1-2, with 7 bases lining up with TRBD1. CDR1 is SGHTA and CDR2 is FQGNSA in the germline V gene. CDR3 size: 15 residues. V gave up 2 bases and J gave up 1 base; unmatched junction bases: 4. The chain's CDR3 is CASSLPTGLNYGYTF. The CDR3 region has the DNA TGTGCCAGCAGCTTACCGACAGGGCTTAACTATGGCTACACCTTC.

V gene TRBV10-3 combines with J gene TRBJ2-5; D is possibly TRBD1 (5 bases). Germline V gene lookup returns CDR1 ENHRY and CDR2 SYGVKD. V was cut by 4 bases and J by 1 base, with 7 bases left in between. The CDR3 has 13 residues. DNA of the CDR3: TGTGCCATCAGTGGACAGCTCCAAGAGACCCAGTACTTC. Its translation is CAISGQLQETQYF.

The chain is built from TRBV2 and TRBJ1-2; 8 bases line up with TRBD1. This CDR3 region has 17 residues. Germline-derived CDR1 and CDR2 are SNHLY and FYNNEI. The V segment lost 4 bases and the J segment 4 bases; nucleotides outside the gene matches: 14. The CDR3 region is CASSARTGLEGFYGYTF. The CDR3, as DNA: TGTGCCAGCAGTGCTCGGACAGGGCTTGAGGGCTTCTATGGCTACACCTTC. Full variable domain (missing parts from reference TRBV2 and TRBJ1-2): EPEVTQTPSHQVTQMGQEVILRCVPISNHLYFYWYRQILGQKVEFLVSFYNNEISEKSEIFDDQFSVERPDGSNFTLKIRSTKLEDSAMYFCASSARTGLEGFYGYTFGSGTRLTVV.

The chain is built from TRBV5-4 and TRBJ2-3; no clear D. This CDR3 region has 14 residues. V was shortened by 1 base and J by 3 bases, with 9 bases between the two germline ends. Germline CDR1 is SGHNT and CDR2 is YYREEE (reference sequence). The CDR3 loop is CASSLKATTDTQYF. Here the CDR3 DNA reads TGTGCCAGCAGCTTGAAGGCGACTACAGATACGCAGTATTTT. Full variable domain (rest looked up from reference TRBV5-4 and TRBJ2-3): ETGVTQSPTHLIKTRGQQVTLRCSSQSGHNTVSWYQQALGQGPQFIFQYYREEENGRGNFPPRFSGLQFPNYSSELNVNALELDDSALYLCASSLKATTDTQYFGPGTRLTVL.

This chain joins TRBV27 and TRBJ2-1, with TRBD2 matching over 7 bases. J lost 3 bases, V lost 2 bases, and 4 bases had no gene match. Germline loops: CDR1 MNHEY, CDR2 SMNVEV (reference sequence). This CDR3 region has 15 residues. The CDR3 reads CASSLAGAYYNEQFF. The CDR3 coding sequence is TGTGCCAGCAGTTTAGCGGGAGCCTACTACAATGAGCAGTTCTTC.

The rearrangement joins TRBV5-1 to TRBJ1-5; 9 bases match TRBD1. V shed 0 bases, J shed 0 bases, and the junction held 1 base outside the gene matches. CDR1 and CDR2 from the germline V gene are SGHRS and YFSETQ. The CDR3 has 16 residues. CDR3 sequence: CASSLGTGDSNQPQHF. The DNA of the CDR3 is TGCGCCAGCAGCTTGGGGACAGGGGATAGCAATCAGCCCCAGCATTTT.

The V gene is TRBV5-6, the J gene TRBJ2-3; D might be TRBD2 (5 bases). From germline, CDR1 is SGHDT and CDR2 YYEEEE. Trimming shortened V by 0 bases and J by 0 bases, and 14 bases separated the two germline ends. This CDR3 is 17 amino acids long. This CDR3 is CASSLGGGGTSTDTQYF. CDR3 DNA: TGTGCCAGCAGCTTGGGAGGCGGAGGAACTAGCACAGATACGCAGTATTTT. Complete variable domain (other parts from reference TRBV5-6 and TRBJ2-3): DAGVTQSPTHLIKTRGQQVTLRCSPKSGHDTVSWYQQALGQGPQFIFQYYEEEERQRGNFPDRFSGHQFPNYSSELNVNALLLGDSALYLCASSLGGGGTSTDTQYFGPGTRLTVL.

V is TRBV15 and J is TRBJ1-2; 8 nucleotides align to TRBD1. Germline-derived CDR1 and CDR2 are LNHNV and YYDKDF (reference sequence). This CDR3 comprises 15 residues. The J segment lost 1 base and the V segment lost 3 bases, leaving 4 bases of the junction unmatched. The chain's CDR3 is CATSRETGVNYGYTF. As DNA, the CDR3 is TGTGCCACCAGCAGGGAGACAGGGGTTAACTATGGCTACACCTTC.

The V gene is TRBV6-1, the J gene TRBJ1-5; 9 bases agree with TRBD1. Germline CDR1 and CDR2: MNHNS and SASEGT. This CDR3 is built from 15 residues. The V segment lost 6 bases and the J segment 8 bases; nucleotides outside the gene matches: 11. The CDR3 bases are TGTGCCAGCAGCCTTGGGACAGGGCCTAGTGAGCCCCAGCATTTT. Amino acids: CASSLGTGPSEPQHF.